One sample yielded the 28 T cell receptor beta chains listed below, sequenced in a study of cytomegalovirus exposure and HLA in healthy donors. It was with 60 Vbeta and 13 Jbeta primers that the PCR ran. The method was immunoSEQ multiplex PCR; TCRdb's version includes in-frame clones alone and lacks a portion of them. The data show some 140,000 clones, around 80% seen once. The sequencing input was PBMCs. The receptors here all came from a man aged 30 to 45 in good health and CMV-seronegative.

The CDR3 loop reads CSVEYRGGRDTQYF. In nucleotides, the CDR3 is TGCAGCGTTGAATATAGAGGGGGCCGAGATACGCAGTATTTT. The chain employs TRBV29-1 and TRBJ2-3; 7 bases align to TRBD1. CDR1 is SQVTM, CDR2 ANQGSEA, per germline. V dropped 2 bases and J dropped 5; count of bases not matched to a gene: 7. The length of the CDR3 is 14 residues.

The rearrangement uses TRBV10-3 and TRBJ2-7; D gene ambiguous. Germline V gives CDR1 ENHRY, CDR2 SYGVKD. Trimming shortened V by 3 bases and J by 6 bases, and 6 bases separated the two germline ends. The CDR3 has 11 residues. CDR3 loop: CAISDGPEQYF. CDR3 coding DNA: TGTGCCATCAGTGACGGTCCCGAGCAGTACTTC.

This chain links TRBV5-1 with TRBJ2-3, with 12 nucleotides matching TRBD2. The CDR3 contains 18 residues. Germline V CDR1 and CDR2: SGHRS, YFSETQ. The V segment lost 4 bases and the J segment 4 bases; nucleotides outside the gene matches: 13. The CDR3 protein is CASSMGPTGTSGPDTQYF. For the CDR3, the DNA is TGCGCCAGCAGCATGGGCCCCACCGGGACTAGCGGGCCAGATACGCAGTATTTT.

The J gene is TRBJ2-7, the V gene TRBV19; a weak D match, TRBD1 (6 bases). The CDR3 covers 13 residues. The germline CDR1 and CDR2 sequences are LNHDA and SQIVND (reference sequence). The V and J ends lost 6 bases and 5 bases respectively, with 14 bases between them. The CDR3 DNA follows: TGTGCCAGTAGGGGGGCTGCGGGCGACGAGCAGTACTTC. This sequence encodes CASRGAAGDEQYF.

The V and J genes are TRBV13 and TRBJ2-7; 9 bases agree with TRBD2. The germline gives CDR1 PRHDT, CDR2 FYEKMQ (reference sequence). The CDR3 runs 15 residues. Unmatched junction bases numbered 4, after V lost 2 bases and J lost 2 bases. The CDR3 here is CASSLRREGTYEQYF. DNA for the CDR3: TGTGCCAGCAGCTTAAGGCGGGAGGGAACCTACGAGCAGTACTTC.

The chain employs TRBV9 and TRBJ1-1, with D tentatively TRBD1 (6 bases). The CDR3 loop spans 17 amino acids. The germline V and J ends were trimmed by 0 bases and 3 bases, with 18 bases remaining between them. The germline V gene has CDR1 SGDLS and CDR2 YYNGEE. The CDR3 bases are TGTGCCAGCAGCGTAGGGCGGGGGGCAATCTGGGACACTGAAGCTTTCTTT. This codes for CASSVGRGAIWDTEAFF. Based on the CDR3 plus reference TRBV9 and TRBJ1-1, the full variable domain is DSGVTQTPKHLITATGQRVTLRCSPRSGDLSVYWYQQSLDQGLQFLIQYYNGEERAKGNILERFSAQQFPDLHSELNLSSLELGDSALYFCASSVGRGAIWDTEAFFGQGTRLTVV.

The CDR3 here is CAWTGSGSWETQYF. CDR3 nucleotides: TGTGCCTGGACCGGAAGCGGGAGTTGGGAGACCCAGTACTTC. This sequence joins TRBV30 and TRBJ2-5; the match to TRBD2 covers 8 bases. The CDR3 totals 14 residues. The trim removed 4 bases at V and 5 bases at J, leaving 9 bases unmatched. Germline assignment: CDR1 GTSNPN and CDR2 SVGIG (reference sequence). Filled out from reference TRBV30 and TRBJ2-5, the complete variable domain reads SQTIHQWPATLVQPVGSPLSLECTVEGTSNPNLYWYRQAAGRGLQLLFYSVGIGQISSEVPQNLSASRPQDRQFILSSKKLLLSDSGFYLCAWTGSGSWETQYFGPGTRLLVL.

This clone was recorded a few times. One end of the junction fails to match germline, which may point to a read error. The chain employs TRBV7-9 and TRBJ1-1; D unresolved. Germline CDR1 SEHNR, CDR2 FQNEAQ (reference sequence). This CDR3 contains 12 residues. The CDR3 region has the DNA TGTTCCAGCAGCCCCGGTTATGTTGAAGCTTTCTTT. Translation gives CSSSPGYVEAFF.

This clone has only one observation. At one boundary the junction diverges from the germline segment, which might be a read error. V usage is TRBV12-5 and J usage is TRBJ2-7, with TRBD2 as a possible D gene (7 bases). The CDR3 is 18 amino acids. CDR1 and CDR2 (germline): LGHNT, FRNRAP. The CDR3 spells CASGLDQVGGLGYYEQYF. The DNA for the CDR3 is TGTGCTAGTGGCTTGGATCAGGTCGGGGGGCTAGGGTACTACGAGCAGTACTTC.

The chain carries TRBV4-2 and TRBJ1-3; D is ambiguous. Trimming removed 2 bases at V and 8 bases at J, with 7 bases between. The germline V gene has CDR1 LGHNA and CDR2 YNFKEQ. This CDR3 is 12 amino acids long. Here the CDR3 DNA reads TGTGCCAGCAGCCAAAACGGAGACACCATATATTTT. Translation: CASSQNGDTIYF.

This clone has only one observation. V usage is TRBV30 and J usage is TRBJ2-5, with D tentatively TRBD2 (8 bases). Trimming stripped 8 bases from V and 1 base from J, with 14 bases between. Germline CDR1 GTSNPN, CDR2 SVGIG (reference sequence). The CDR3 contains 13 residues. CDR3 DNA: TGTGCCCGGGAGGGGGCAGCCCAAGAGACCCAGTACTTC. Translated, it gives CAREGAAQETQYF.

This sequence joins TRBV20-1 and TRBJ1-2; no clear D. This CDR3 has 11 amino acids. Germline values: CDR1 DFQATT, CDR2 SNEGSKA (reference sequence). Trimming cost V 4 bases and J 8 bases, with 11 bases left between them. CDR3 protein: CSANYNTGYTF. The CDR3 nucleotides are TGCAGTGCTAATTACAATACCGGCTACACCTTC.

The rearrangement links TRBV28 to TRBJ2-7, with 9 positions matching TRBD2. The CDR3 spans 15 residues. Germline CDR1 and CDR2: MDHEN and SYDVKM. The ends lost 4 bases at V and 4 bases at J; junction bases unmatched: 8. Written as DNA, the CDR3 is TGTGCCAGCAGTTCCCGCAGCGGGAGGCGGTACGAGCAGTACTTC. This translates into CASSSRSGRRYEQYF.

CDR3 nucleotide sequence: TGTGCTAGTGGTTTGGCCTCTTCAGGGACTAGCGGGAGCAATACCTACGAGCAGTACTTC. It yields the protein CASGLASSGTSGSNTYEQYF. This chain joins TRBV12-5 and TRBJ2-7; 14 nucleotides match TRBD2. CDR1 is LGHNT and CDR2 is FRNRAP in the germline V gene. V dropped 1 base and J dropped 2; count of bases not matched to a gene: 13. This CDR3 is 20 amino acids long.

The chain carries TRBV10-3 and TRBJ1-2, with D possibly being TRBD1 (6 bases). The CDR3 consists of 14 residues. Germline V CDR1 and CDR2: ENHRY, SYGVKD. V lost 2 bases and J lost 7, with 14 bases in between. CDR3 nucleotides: TGTGCCATCAGTGAGGCGGGCAGGGGCTCTGGCTACACCTTC. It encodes CAISEAGRGSGYTF.

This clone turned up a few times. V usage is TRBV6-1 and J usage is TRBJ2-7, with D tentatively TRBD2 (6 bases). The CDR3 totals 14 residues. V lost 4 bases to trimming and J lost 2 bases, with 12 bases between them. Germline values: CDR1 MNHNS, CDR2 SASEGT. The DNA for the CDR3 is TGTGCCAGCAGTGCGGTCGGGGGAGCCTACGAGCAGTACTTC. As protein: CASSAVGGAYEQYF.

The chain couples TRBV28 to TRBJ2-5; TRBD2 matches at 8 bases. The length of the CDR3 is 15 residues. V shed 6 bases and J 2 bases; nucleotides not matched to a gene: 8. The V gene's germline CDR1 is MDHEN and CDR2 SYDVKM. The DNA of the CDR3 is TGTGCCAGCAGGGGGGTAGCGGGATTACAAGAGACCCAGTACTTC. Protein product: CASRGVAGLQETQYF.

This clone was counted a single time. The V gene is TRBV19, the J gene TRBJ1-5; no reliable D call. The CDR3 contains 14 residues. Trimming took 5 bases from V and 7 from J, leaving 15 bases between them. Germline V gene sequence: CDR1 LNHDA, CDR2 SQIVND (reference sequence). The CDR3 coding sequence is TGTGCCAGTAGTGTCCCGCAGGAATTCCAGCCCCAGCATTTT. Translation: CASSVPQEFQPQHF.

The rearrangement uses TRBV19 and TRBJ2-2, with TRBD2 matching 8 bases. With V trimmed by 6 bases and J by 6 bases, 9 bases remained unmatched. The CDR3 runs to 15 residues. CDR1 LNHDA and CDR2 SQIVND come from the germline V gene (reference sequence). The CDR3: CASSPGTRSAGELFF. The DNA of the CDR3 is TGTGCCAGTAGCCCTGGGACTAGATCCGCCGGGGAGCTGTTTTTT.

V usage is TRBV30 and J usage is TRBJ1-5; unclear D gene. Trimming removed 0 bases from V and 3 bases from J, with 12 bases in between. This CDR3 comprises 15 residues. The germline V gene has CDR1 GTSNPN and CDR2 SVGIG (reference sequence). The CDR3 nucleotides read TGTGCCTGGAGTGTAACCGGGTTTTACAATCAGCCCCAGCATTTT. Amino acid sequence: CAWSVTGFYNQPQHF.

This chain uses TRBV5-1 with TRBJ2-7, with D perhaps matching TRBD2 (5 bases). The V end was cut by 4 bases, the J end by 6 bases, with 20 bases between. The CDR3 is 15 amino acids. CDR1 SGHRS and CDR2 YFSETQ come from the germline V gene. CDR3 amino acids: CASSAVRVVGGEQYF. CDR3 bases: TGCGCCAGCAGCGCGGTGAGGGTTGTGGGTGGCGAGCAGTACTTC. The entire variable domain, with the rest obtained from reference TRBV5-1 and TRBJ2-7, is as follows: KAGVTQTPRYLIKTRGQQVTLSCSPISGHRSVSWYQQTPGQGLQFLFEYFSETQRNKGNFPGRFSGRQFSNSRSEMNVSTLELGDSALYLCASSAVRVVGGEQYFGPGTRLTVT.

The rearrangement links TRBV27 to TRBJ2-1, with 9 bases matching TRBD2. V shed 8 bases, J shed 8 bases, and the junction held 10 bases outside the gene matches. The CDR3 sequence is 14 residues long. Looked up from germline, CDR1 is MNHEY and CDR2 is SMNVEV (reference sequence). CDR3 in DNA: TGTGCCAGCGCTAGGGTAGCGGGGGAGCATGAGCAGTTCTTC. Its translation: CASARVAGEHEQFF.

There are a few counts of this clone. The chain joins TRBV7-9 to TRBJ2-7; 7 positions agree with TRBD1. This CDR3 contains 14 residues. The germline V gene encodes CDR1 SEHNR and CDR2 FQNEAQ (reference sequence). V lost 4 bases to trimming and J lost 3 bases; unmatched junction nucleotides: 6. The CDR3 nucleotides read TGTGCCAGCAGCTACCTAGGGGGCGGCTACGAGCAGTACTTC. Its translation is CASSYLGGGYEQYF.

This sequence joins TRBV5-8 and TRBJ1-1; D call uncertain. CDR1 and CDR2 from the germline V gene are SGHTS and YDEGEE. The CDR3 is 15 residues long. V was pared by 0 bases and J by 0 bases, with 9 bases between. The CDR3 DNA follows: TGTGCCAGCAGCTTGGAGCCCGTGATGAACACTGAAGCTTTCTTT. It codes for CASSLEPVMNTEAFF.

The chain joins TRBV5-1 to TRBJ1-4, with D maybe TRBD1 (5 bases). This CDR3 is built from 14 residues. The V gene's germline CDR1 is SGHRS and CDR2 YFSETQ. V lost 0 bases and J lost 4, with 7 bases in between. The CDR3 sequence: CASSLGQINEKLFF. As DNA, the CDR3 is TGCGCCAGCAGCTTGGGACAGATTAATGAAAAACTGTTTTTT.

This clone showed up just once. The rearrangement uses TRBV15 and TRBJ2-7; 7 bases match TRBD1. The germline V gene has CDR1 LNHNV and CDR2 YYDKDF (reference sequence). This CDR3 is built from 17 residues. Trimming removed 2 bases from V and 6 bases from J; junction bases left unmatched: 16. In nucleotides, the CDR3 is TGTGCCACCAGCAGAAACCGTGGGACAGATGCCTTGGTCGAGCAGTACTTC. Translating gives CATSRNRGTDALVEQYF.

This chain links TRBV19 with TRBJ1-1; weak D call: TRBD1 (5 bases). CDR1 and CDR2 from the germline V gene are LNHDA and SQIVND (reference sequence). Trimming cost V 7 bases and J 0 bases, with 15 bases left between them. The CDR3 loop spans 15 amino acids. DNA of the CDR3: TGTGCCAGTACCCGGAAGGGGCAGATGAACACTGAAGCTTTCTTT. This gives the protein CASTRKGQMNTEAFF.

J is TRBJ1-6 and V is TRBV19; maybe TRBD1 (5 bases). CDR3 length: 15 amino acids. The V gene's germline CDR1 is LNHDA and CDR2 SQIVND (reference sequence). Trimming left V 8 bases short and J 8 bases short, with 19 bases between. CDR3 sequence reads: CASSLMGGMYSPLHF. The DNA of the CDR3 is TGTGCCAGTTCCCTCATGGGGGGGATGTATTCACCCCTCCACTTT.